This TCR beta chain was captured in a study of identical twins. TCRdb reanalysed the 5' RACE reads using MiXCR and keeps one entry per CDR3 protein. The table includes hundreds of thousands of distinct CDR3 sequences, roughly 24% detected once. Unmatched junction bases numbered 17, after V lost 6 bases and J lost 2 bases. The CDR3 contains 18 residues. Germline values: CDR1 SNHLY, CDR2 FYNNEI. The sample also formed part of further work on T cells expressing NK-cell markers. Per that paper: Five or six donors showed dominant NKG2C+ clonotypes comprising about 1.0-7.5% of their CD8+ T cells. Among several donors, these clonotypes also ranked first in the CD3+CD56-NKG2C+ fraction.

The sample comprised CD4+ T cells sorted from blood. The rearrangement joins TRBV2 to TRBJ2-3; 7 bases line up with TRBD2. This receptor was taken from a woman younger than 35 in good health. For the CDR3, the DNA is TGTGCCAGCAGCACCCCCTGGGCGGGGGTTCCTCTCACAGATACGCAGTATTTT. It translates to CASSTPWAGVPLTDTQYF.